Listed here are 18 T cell receptor beta chains from one sample, sequenced in a study of blood T cells in healthy people across ages. A second roughly 7 to 12 cycle PCR used barcoded and J-beta primers. TCRdb redid the calling of the 5' RACE reads with MiXCR, one entry per CDR3 protein. The repertoire consists of about 1,500,000 distinct CDR3 sequences, with under 30% occurring once and the leading ten covering approximately 7.7%. Material for sequencing was blood. The receptor set was obtained from a woman aged 25 to 39 in good health.

This chain links TRBV7-2 with TRBJ1-2, with 8 bases fitting TRBD1. Germline V gives CDR1 SGHTA, CDR2 FQGNSA. The CDR3 contains 15 residues. V lost 5 bases and J lost 5; bases outside the gene matches: 10. CDR3 in amino acids: CASSPSLDRDYGYTF. In nucleotides, the CDR3 is TGTGCCAGCAGCCCCAGCTTGGACAGGGATTATGGCTACACCTTC. Full variable domain (missing parts from reference TRBV7-2 and TRBJ1-2): GAGVSQSPSNKVTEKGKDVELRCDPISGHTALYWYRQSLGQGLEFLIYFQGNSAPDKSGLPSDRFSAERTGGSVSTLTIQRTQQEDSAVYLCASSPSLDRDYGYTFGSGTRLTVV.

This clonotype appeared many times. The V and J genes are TRBV2 and TRBJ2-3; D gene unclear. The V gene lost 3 bases and the J gene lost 0 bases, with 13 bases spanning the gap. The germline CDR1 and CDR2 sequences are SNHLY and FYNNEI. The CDR3 covers 16 residues. For the CDR3, the DNA is TGTGCCAGCAGTGACGGCGTCCGGTGGAGCACAGATACGCAGTATTTT. Translation gives CASSDGVRWSTDTQYF.

This clonotype was observed at least ten times. This chain connects TRBV6-5 to TRBJ2-7; D is perhaps TRBD2 (5 bases). The germline V gene encodes CDR1 MNHEY and CDR2 SVGAGI. This CDR3 is built from 14 residues. Between the trimmed V and J ends, which lost 0 bases and 2 bases, there was a span of 8 bases. CDR3 loop: CASSYSRAPYEQYF. The CDR3 nucleotides are TGTGCCAGCAGTTACTCGAGGGCACCCTACGAGCAGTACTTC.

The V call is TRBV12-3 or TRBV12-4, the J call TRBJ1-2, with D maybe TRBD1 (5 bases). Trimming left V 7 bases short and J 8 bases short, with 38 bases between. The CDR3 has 20 residues. CDR3 protein: CASTTHRGRHTTGRREGYTF. CDR3 nucleotides: TGTGCCAGCACTACTCACCGGGGCAGGCATACCACCGGGCGGAGGGAAGGCTACACCTTC.

This clonotype was observed a few times. This chain uses TRBV5-1 with TRBJ1-1; TRBD1 matches 8 bases. Germline V gene data show CDR1 as SGHRS and CDR2 as YFSETQ. This CDR3 region has 14 residues. Trimming removed 4 bases from V and 8 bases from J; junction bases left unmatched: 10. The CDR3 DNA reads as TGCGCCAGCAGCCTTACAGGGGGTTCATCAGAAGCTTTCTTT. Its protein is CASSLTGGSSEAFF. Looking up the rest from reference TRBV5-1 and TRBJ1-1 gives the full variable domain: KAGVTQTPRYLIKTRGQQVTLSCSPISGHRSVSWYQQTPGQGLQFLFEYFSETQRNKGNFPGRFSGRQFSNSRSEMNVSTLELGDSALYLCASSLTGGSSEAFFGQGTRLTVV.

The rearrangement uses TRBV5-5 and TRBJ2-5; the D gene is possibly TRBD2 (6 bases). CDR3 length equals 14 residues. Germline CDR1 and CDR2: SGHKS and YYEKEE (reference sequence). V dropped 7 bases and J dropped 4 bases, with 17 bases sitting between them. CDR3 amino acids: CASWKRVGSETQYF. For the CDR3, the DNA is TGTGCCAGCTGGAAGCGGGTCGGATCAGAGACCCAGTACTTC.

With regard to this clonotype: A much larger clone is a single base away; this may be a read error. The chain carries TRBV20-1 and TRBJ2-5, with 7 positions matching TRBD2. The CDR3 totals 15 residues. V was clipped by 8 bases and J by 5 bases; unmatched bases: 17. The germline V gene has CDR1 DFQATT and CDR2 SNEGSKA (reference sequence). In DNA form, the CDR3 reads TGCAGTCTAGCGGACATGACGGCAGAGGAGGAGACCCAGTACTTC. Translated: CSLADMTAEEETQYF.

The rearrangement uses TRBV3-1 and TRBJ2-5; D possibly corresponds to TRBD2 (5 bases). V lost 3 bases and J lost 4, with 9 bases in between. The CDR3 is 13 amino acids. Per germline, CDR1 LGHDT and CDR2 YNNKEL (reference sequence). CDR3 coding DNA: TGTGCCAGCAGCCATCTAGCCGGAGAGACCCAGTACTTC. It is translated as CASSHLAGETQYF.

The chain recombines TRBV6-1 with TRBJ2-6, with D tentatively TRBD1 or TRBD2 (5 bases each). Germline CDR1 and CDR2: MNHNS and SASEGT. This CDR3 is built from 19 residues. Trimming removed 8 bases at V and 0 bases at J, with 23 bases between. Written as DNA, the CDR3 is TGTGCCAGCCGAGATATTGGGGGAAATCAATACTCTGGGGCCAACGTCCTGACTTTC. This translates into CASRDIGGNQYSGANVLTF.

The V call is TRBV9, the J call TRBJ2-1, with 9 bases lining up with TRBD2. The CDR3 has 15 amino acids. The V gene's germline CDR1 is SGDLS and CDR2 YYNGEE. Trimming removed 0 bases from V and 12 bases from J; junction bases left unmatched: 10. CDR3 coding DNA: TGTGCCAGCAGCGTAGTTGGACTAGCGAAGACTGGGCAGTTCTTC. This gives the protein CASSVVGLAKTGQFF.

This clonotype showed up just a few times. This sequence joins TRBV2 and TRBJ2-3, with D uncertain. V was trimmed by 2 bases and J by 0 bases, leaving 18 bases between them. CDR1 SNHLY and CDR2 FYNNEI come from the germline V gene. The CDR3 sequence is 18 residues long. Written as DNA, the CDR3 is TGTGCCAGCAGTGAAAAAAACTTTCGGACCAGTAGCACAGATACGCAGTATTTT. Its protein is CASSEKNFRTSSTDTQYF.

The chain uses TRBV7-2 and TRBJ2-2, with 11 bases that match TRBD2. CDR1 and CDR2 from the germline V gene are SGHTA and FQGNSA. The trim removed 7 bases at V and 7 bases at J, leaving 8 bases unmatched. The CDR3 extends over 15 amino acids. The CDR3 is CASTAGLADHGELFF. CDR3 sequence (DNA): TGTGCCAGCACCGCGGGACTAGCGGACCACGGGGAGCTGTTTTTT.

This chain connects TRBV6-2 or TRBV6-3 to TRBJ1-1; D unclear. This CDR3 comprises 17 residues. V was clipped by 0 bases and J by 0 bases, with 14 bases between them. The V gene's germline CDR1 is MNHEY and CDR2 SVGEGT. The CDR3 DNA follows: TGTGCCAGCAGTTACTCGAGTATAGAGAGGCTGAACACTGAAGCTTTCTTT. Translating gives CASSYSSIERLNTEAFF.

There are a few counts of this clonotype. The chain links TRBV27 to TRBJ1-6; D is undetermined. The CDR3 sequence is 14 residues long. Per the germline V gene, CDR1 is MNHEY and CDR2 is SMNVEV (reference sequence). The V gene lost 7 bases and the J gene lost 7 bases, with 14 bases spanning the gap. The CDR3 DNA follows: TGTGCCAGCAATTCAGGACGCCTAAATTCACCCCTCCACTTT. Its translation is CASNSGRLNSPLHF.

This clonotype was found many times. The chain carries TRBV5-1 and TRBJ2-3; tentative D call: TRBD1 (6 bases). Germline CDR1 and CDR2: SGHRS and YFSETQ. The CDR3 is 14 residues long. Trimming removed 0 bases from V and 2 bases from J, with 7 bases in between. CDR3 sequence (DNA): TGCGCCAGCAGCTTGGAGGGGGACACAGATACGCAGTATTTT. Amino acids: CASSLEGDTDTQYF.

The V gene is TRBV20-1, the J gene TRBJ1-1, with 8 bases identical to TRBD1. The length of the CDR3 is 14 residues. CDR1 and CDR2 from the germline V gene are DFQATT and SNEGSKA (reference sequence). V shed 5 bases and J 2 bases; nucleotides not matched to a gene: 7. The CDR3: CSARRDRTNTEAFF. The DNA of the CDR3 is TGCAGTGCTCGCCGGGACAGGACAAACACTGAAGCTTTCTTT.

This clonotype was recorded once. The chain joins TRBV7-9 to TRBJ2-3, with no clear D. The length of the CDR3 is 14 residues. V shed 1 base and J shed 6 bases, with 11 bases lying between them. CDR1 is SEHNR and CDR2 is FQNEAQ in the germline V gene (reference sequence). CDR3 in DNA: TGTGCCAGCAGCTTAGTCCCCGATATTGATACGCAGTATTTT. Residues: CASSLVPDIDTQYF.

This chain links TRBV5-1 with TRBJ2-5; a possible D gene is TRBD1 (5 bases). V dropped 0 bases and J dropped 6 bases, with 9 bases sitting between them. This CDR3 has 13 residues. Per germline, CDR1 SGHRS and CDR2 YFSETQ. The CDR3 bases are TGCGCCAGCAGCTTGGGGGGCAGCCAGACCCAGTACTTC. Protein product: CASSLGGSQTQYF.